The 9 T cell receptor beta chains listed next were all sequenced from one sample in a study of T cell responses to AZD1222 COVID-19 vaccine. TCRdb's copy holds only in-frame clones and misses some; the assay was immunoSEQ multiplex PCR. Here the sample spans about 150,000 clones, more than 85% being singletons. The sequencing here drew on peripheral blood, taken on day 0 of AZD1222 vaccination. The origin of the receptors is an adult in good health.

The chain has TRBV10-3 and TRBJ1-3, with D tentatively TRBD1 (6 bases). This CDR3 contains 13 residues. V lost 11 bases and J lost 3, with 14 bases in between. Germline CDR1 and CDR2: ENHRY and SYGVKD. The CDR3 DNA follows: TGTGCCTCTAGGGACATACGTGGAAACACCATATATTTT. Protein product: CASRDIRGNTIYF.

The J gene is TRBJ1-5, the V gene TRBV9; 8 nucleotides match TRBD1. After removal of 4 bases from V and 2 bases from J, the junction contained 5 bases not matched to a gene. The CDR3 spans 15 residues. In germline, CDR1 is SGDLS, CDR2 YYNGEE. The CDR3 nucleotides read TGTGCCAGCAGCTCTGGGACAGGCGGCAATCAGCCCCAGCATTTT. As protein: CASSSGTGGNQPQHF.

This chain joins TRBV5-1 and TRBJ2-2; 9 nucleotides agree with TRBD1. This CDR3 is built from 14 residues. V dropped 7 bases and J dropped 3; count of bases not matched to a gene: 4. Looked up from germline, CDR1 is SGHRS and CDR2 is YFSETQ. The CDR3 bases are TGCGCCAGCTCCAGACAGGGGGACACCGGGGAGCTGTTTTTT. Amino acids: CASSRQGDTGELFF. The whole variable domain, filled in from reference TRBV5-1 and TRBJ2-2, reads KAGVTQTPRYLIKTRGQQVTLSCSPISGHRSVSWYQQTPGQGLQFLFEYFSETQRNKGNFPGRFSGRQFSNSRSEMNVSTLELGDSALYLCASSRQGDTGELFFGEGSRLTVL.

The chain employs TRBV2 and TRBJ2-2; D not certain. The V gene lost 3 bases and the J gene lost 3 bases, with 11 bases spanning the gap. The length of the CDR3 is 15 residues. Germline CDR1 SNHLY, CDR2 FYNNEI. The CDR3, as DNA: TGTGCCAGCAGTGAGGAGAACAGCTACACCGGGGAGCTGTTTTTT. Its protein is CASSEENSYTGELFF.

This chain links TRBV3-1 (or the pseudogene TRBV3-2) with TRBJ2-3, with 9 bases aligning to TRBD2. The CDR3 sequence is 14 residues long. Germline V gives CDR1 LGHDT, CDR2 YNNKEL (reference sequence). V lost 4 bases and J lost 4; bases outside the gene matches: 3. The CDR3 here is CASSLAGVSDTQYF. DNA for the CDR3: TGTGCCAGCAGCCTAGCGGGAGTTTCAGATACGCAGTATTTT.

This rearrangement joins TRBV9 to TRBJ1-1; D is unclear. Germline V gene lookup returns CDR1 SGDLS and CDR2 YYNGEE. This CDR3 contains 14 residues. The V end was cut by 4 bases, the J end by 5 bases, with 15 bases between. CDR3 residues: CASSPRQAQTEAFF. CDR3 nucleotides: TGTGCCAGCAGCCCTAGGCAGGCACAAACTGAAGCTTTCTTT.

V gene TRBV6-1 combines with J gene TRBJ2-3, with D possibly being TRBD1 (5 bases). The V end lost 1 base, the J end lost 1 base, and 15 bases lay between the germline ends. CDR1 MNHNS and CDR2 SASEGT come from the germline V gene. CDR3 length equals 17 residues. CDR3 amino acids: CASSEGRSGRGTDTQYF. As DNA, the CDR3 is TGTGCCAGCAGTGAAGGGCGGTCTGGCAGGGGCACAGATACGCAGTATTTT.

The CDR3 loop is CASSETPGRYEQYF. The CDR3 bases are TGTGCCAGCAGTGAAACCCCTGGGCGCTACGAGCAGTACTTC. The genes are TRBV6-1 and TRBJ2-7; D remains ambiguous. This CDR3 spans 14 amino acids. The ends were cut back, 2 bases at V and 3 bases at J, with 11 bases in the middle. Germline lookup yields CDR1 MNHNS and CDR2 SASEGT.

V gene TRBV19 combines with J gene TRBJ1-1; the D is unclear. This CDR3 contains 13 residues. Germline V gene sequence: CDR1 LNHDA, CDR2 SQIVND (reference sequence). V lost 6 bases and J lost 1, with 9 bases in between. CDR3 protein: CASRGETNTEAFF. CDR3 nucleotides: TGTGCCAGTAGGGGAGAGACGAACACTGAAGCTTTCTTT.